The 11 T cell receptor beta chains below were found in one sample sequenced in a study of yellow fever vaccine responses in identical twins. TCRdb passed the RT-PCR reads through MiXCR, listing each CDR3 protein once. The table has 400 to 500 distinct CDR3 sequences, about 82% seen once. Sample: T cells from blood (PBMCs), unsorted or a sorted subset (not recorded which), taken before or after yellow fever vaccination (not recorded which). The receptor set was obtained from a woman under 30 who received the yellow fever vaccine.

The chain uses TRBV11-1 and TRBJ2-3, with a tentative D call TRBD1 (6 bases). Germline V gene sequence: CDR1 SGHAT, CDR2 FQDESV (reference sequence). The V end lost 2 bases, the J end lost 0 bases, and 9 bases lay between the germline ends. The CDR3 has 15 residues. The CDR3 is CASSLWGQSTDTQYF. The CDR3 coding sequence is TGTGCCAGCAGCTTATGGGGGCAAAGCACAGATACGCAGTATTTT. Full variable domain (rest looked up from reference TRBV11-1 and TRBJ2-3): EAEVAQSPRYKITEKSQAVAFWCDPISGHATLYWYRQILGQGPELLVQFQDESVVDDSQLPKDRFSAERLKGVDSTLKIQPAELGDSAMYLCASSLWGQSTDTQYFGPGTRLTVL.

The rearrangement joins TRBV12-3 or TRBV12-4 to TRBJ1-2, with D uncertain. This CDR3 is built from 16 residues. Trimming cost V 6 bases and J 4 bases, with 21 bases left between them. CDR3 residues: CASSQNLESIVYGYTF. CDR3 coding DNA: TGTGCCAGCAGCCAGAATCTCGAAAGTATCGTCTATGGCTACACCTTC.

This clonotype has a single count. The CDR3 nucleotides are TGTGCCATCAGTGACAGGGGTGCCTACAATGAGCAGTTCTTC. Residues: CAISDRGAYNEQFF. This sequence joins TRBV10-3 and TRBJ2-1, with D maybe TRBD1 (6 bases). The V end was cut by 3 bases, the J end by 2 bases, with 8 bases between. Germline CDR1 ENHRY, CDR2 SYGVKD. CDR3 length equals 14 residues.

The chain joins TRBV6-1 to TRBJ1-2; maybe TRBD1 (5 bases). Trimming took 6 bases from V and 6 from J, leaving 8 bases between them. The CDR3 loop spans 11 amino acids. Germline CDR1 reads MNHNS; CDR2 reads SASEGT. The DNA for the CDR3 is TGTGCCAGCAGAGGGACTCATGGCTACACCTTC. It specifies CASRGTHGYTF.

V usage is TRBV11-1 and J usage is TRBJ2-5; 7 nucleotides agree with TRBD1. Germline assignment: CDR1 SGHAT and CDR2 FQDESV (reference sequence). CDR3 size: 15 residues. V dropped 0 bases and J dropped 1; count of bases not matched to a gene: 2. The CDR3 sequence: CASSLAGTVQETQYF. The CDR3 DNA is TGTGCCAGCAGCTTAGCCGGGACAGTCCAAGAGACCCAGTACTTC. Full variable domain (rest looked up from reference TRBV11-1 and TRBJ2-5): EAEVAQSPRYKITEKSQAVAFWCDPISGHATLYWYRQILGQGPELLVQFQDESVVDDSQLPKDRFSAERLKGVDSTLKIQPAELGDSAMYLCASSLAGTVQETQYFGPGTRLLVL.

The DNA of the CDR3 is TGTGCCAGCAGCTCTCGGACAGACTATGGCTACACCTTC. Residues: CASSSRTDYGYTF. The genes are TRBV7-2 and TRBJ1-2; perhaps TRBD1 as D (6 bases). The CDR3 covers 13 residues. Trimming pared 4 bases from V and 3 bases from J, leaving 9 bases between. Germline CDR1 SGHTA, CDR2 FQGNSA.

The rearrangement joins TRBV6-5 to TRBJ1-1; no clear D. Germline assignment: CDR1 MNHEY and CDR2 SVGAGI. The CDR3 is made up of 14 amino acids. Trimming removed 1 base at V and 4 bases at J, with 10 bases between. This chain's CDR3 is CASSYLTSATEAFF. In nucleotides, the CDR3 is TGTGCCAGCAGTTACTTAACCAGTGCCACTGAAGCTTTCTTT.

The V call is TRBV10-3, the J call TRBJ1-1, with unresolved D. There are 14 residues in the CDR3. V lost 2 bases and J 3 bases, leaving 10 bases between the germline ends. Germline V gene sequence: CDR1 ENHRY, CDR2 SYGVKD. The CDR3: CAISELWTDTEAFF. CDR3 bases: TGTGCCATCAGTGAGCTTTGGACGGACACTGAAGCTTTCTTT.

CDR3 in amino acids: CASSLSGFSYNEQFF. Written as DNA, the CDR3 is TGCGCCAGCAGCTTGAGCGGGTTCAGTTACAATGAGCAGTTCTTC. The chain recombines TRBV5-1 with TRBJ2-1; possibly TRBD2 for D (6 bases). This CDR3 comprises 15 residues. Trimming removed 1 base at V and 4 bases at J, with 12 bases between. From germline, CDR1 is SGHRS and CDR2 YFSETQ.

V and J are TRBV7-1 and TRBJ1-2; no clear D gene. TRBV7-1 is noted as an ORF with a role that remains uncertain. V was shortened by 6 bases and J by 4 bases, with 12 bases between the two germline ends. The CDR3 loop spans 13 amino acids. The CDR3 DNA sequence: TGTGCCAGCAGGTCACCGGGGTTCTATGGCTACACCTTC. It yields the protein CASRSPGFYGYTF.

The chain combines TRBV4-3 with TRBJ2-1; TRBD1 might be the D (6 bases). Trimming shortened V by 4 bases and J by 3 bases, and 16 bases separated the two germline ends. Germline V lookup: CDR1 LGHNA, CDR2 YSLEER. The CDR3 is 16 residues long. CDR3 bases: TGCGCCAGCAGCCCTCAAGAGGGGGAGTTCTACAATGAGCAGTTCTTC. Amino acid sequence: CASSPQEGEFYNEQFF.